The next 23 T cell receptor beta chains were all read from a single sample in a study of shared clonotypes between healthy human individuals. The assay was immunoSEQ multiplex PCR, and TCRdb's table has in-frame clones only and misses some. The sample includes approximately 2.5 million clones, 93% of them seen just once. The sequencing input was naive CD4+ T cells from PBMCs. Subset denoted: CD45RA+ positively selected. These receptors all stem from a man between 18 and 35 years old in good health. Some clones in this sample may be carry-over from other donors' samples.

The chain uses TRBV2 and TRBJ2-7; D is ambiguous. V was cut by 8 bases and J by 0 bases, with 14 bases left in between. The CDR3 totals 14 residues. CDR1 is SNHLY and CDR2 is FYNNEI in the germline V gene. CDR3: CASRFQWSSYEQYF. As DNA, the CDR3 is TGTGCCAGCCGCTTTCAGTGGAGCTCCTACGAGCAGTACTTC.

The rearrangement links TRBV6-5 to TRBJ2-6; possible D gene TRBD2, 5 bases. CDR3 length equals 14 residues. Germline V gene data show CDR1 as MNHEY and CDR2 as SVGAGI. Trimming took off 6 bases at V and 7 bases at J, with 13 bases between the two ends. CDR3 region: CASSRMGAANVLTF. The DNA of the CDR3 is TGTGCCAGCAGCCGCATGGGAGCAGCCAACGTCCTGACTTTC.

V is TRBV7-7 and J is TRBJ2-5, with no clear D. CDR1 SSHAT and CDR2 FNYEAQ come from the germline V gene (reference sequence). The V gene lost 5 bases and the J gene lost 5 bases, with 12 bases spanning the gap. The CDR3 extends over 13 amino acids. The CDR3 DNA sequence: TGTGCCAGCAGCCCGGACCTGGGGGAGACCCAGTACTTC. Translating it yields CASSPDLGETQYF.

This chain links TRBV7-8 with TRBJ2-3; unclear D gene. The CDR3 totals 13 residues. Germline V gives CDR1 SGHVS, CDR2 FQNEAQ. The V gene lost 3 bases and the J gene lost 4 bases, with 8 bases spanning the gap. The CDR3 here is CASSLPASDTQYF. In nucleotides, the CDR3 is TGTGCCAGCAGCTTGCCAGCCTCAGATACGCAGTATTTT.

This chain joins TRBV6-1 and TRBJ1-4; 7 nucleotides line up with TRBD1. The germline V gene encodes CDR1 MNHNS and CDR2 SASEGT. With 2 bases clipped from V and 5 bases from J, the junction kept 8 bases outside the gene matches. The CDR3 sequence is 16 residues long. The CDR3: CASSESKGTANEKLFF. The DNA of the CDR3 is TGTGCCAGCAGTGAATCGAAAGGGACAGCGAATGAAAAACTGTTTTTT.

The rearrangement uses TRBV4-2 and TRBJ1-1, with D possibly matching TRBD1 (5 bases). This CDR3 spans 14 amino acids. The V and J ends lost 2 bases and 5 bases respectively, with 12 bases between them. Germline CDR1 LGHNA, CDR2 YNFKEQ. The CDR3 region has the DNA TGTGCCAGCAGCCAATCCGGGGGGAGAACTGAAGCTTTCTTT. Residues: CASSQSGGRTEAFF.

J is TRBJ2-5 and V is TRBV6-5; no clear D gene. The J call is uncertain, as TRBJ2-7 better fits the DNA end. The CDR3 is made up of 16 amino acids. Per the germline V gene, CDR1 is MNHEY and CDR2 is SVGAGI. CDR3 region: CASSYLRPPSSYEQYF. The CDR3 bases are TGTGCCAGCAGTTACTTAAGGCCCCCGAGCTCCTACGAGCAGTACTTC.

The genes are TRBV16 and TRBJ2-1; D unresolved. The germline V and J ends were trimmed by 4 bases and 6 bases, with 13 bases remaining between them. Germline lookup yields CDR1 KGHSY and CDR2 FQNENV. The CDR3 covers 14 residues. CDR3 sequence reads: CASSRTGPANEQFF. The CDR3 DNA sequence: TGTGCCAGCAGCCGAACTGGGCCCGCCAATGAGCAGTTCTTC. The entire variable domain, with the rest obtained from reference TRBV16 and TRBJ2-1, is as follows: GEEVAQTPKHLVRGEGQKAKLYCAPIKGHSYVFWYQQVLKNEFKFLISFQNENVFDETGMPKERFSAKCLPNSPCSLEIQATKLEDSAVYFCASSRTGPANEQFFGPGTRLTVL.

This clone was recorded only once. The V gene is TRBV2, the J gene TRBJ1-4, with D possibly being TRBD1 (5 bases). Germline assignment: CDR1 SNHLY and CDR2 FYNNEI. Trimming removed 5 bases from V and 8 bases from J, with 12 bases in between. The CDR3 is made up of 13 amino acids. In DNA, the CDR3 is TGTGCCAGCAGTTTGGGACCTGTGGAAAAACTGTTTTTT. The encoded protein is CASSLGPVEKLFF.

For this clone: This sample includes further DNA sequences coding for the same CDR3. The chain carries TRBV7-3 and TRBJ1-3, with D maybe TRBD1 (5 bases). Trimming removed 5 bases at V and 0 bases at J, with 8 bases between. This CDR3 has 14 residues. Per the germline V gene, CDR1 is SGHTA and CDR2 is FQGTGA. CDR3 sequence reads: CASSLGTSGNTIYF. Here the CDR3 DNA reads TGTGCCAGCAGCCTGGGGACCTCTGGAAACACCATATATTTT.

The V call is TRBV5-1, the J call TRBJ2-1; 8 bases fit TRBD2. Germline V gene data show CDR1 as SGHRS and CDR2 as YFSETQ. The CDR3 sequence is 13 residues long. Unmatched junction bases numbered 3, after V lost 0 bases and J lost 10 bases. CDR3 in amino acids: CASSLASSGEQFF. CDR3 in DNA: TGCGCCAGCAGCTTGGCCTCTAGCGGGGAGCAGTTCTTC.

V gene TRBV7-9 combines with J gene TRBJ2-3, with 8 bases fitting TRBD2. V lost 1 base, J lost 6 bases, and 9 bases stayed unmatched. The CDR3 totals 16 residues. Germline loops: CDR1 SEHNR, CDR2 FQNEAQ (reference sequence). The CDR3 DNA sequence: TGTGCCAGCAGCTTAGGGTCTAGCGGGCTGGGGGATACGCAGTATTTT. Translated, it gives CASSLGSSGLGDTQYF.

About this clone: The sample contains more than one DNA sequence encoding this CDR3. The chain recombines TRBV30 with TRBJ2-3; no definite D call. V was pared by 4 bases and J by 0 bases, with 8 bases between. Germline CDR1 GTSNPN, CDR2 SVGIG (reference sequence). The CDR3 length is 13 residues. CDR3 in amino acids: CAWNRASTDTQYF. The CDR3 DNA is TGTGCCTGGAACCGGGCTAGCACAGATACGCAGTATTTT.

The rearrangement uses TRBV18 and TRBJ1-1; D perhaps matches TRBD1 (5 bases). CDR3 size: 19 residues. The germline CDR1 and CDR2 sequences are KGHSH and LQKENI. With 0 bases removed from V and 3 bases from J, the gap between germline ends came to 23 bases. In DNA form, the CDR3 reads TGTGCCAGCTCACCACCGCTCGGGAGGCTACAGGCAGAGGACACTGAAGCTTTCTTT. Amino acid sequence: CASSPPLGRLQAEDTEAFF.

The chain couples TRBV5-6 to TRBJ2-7; D uncertain. Trimming cost V 0 bases and J 0 bases, with 13 bases left between them. The CDR3 consists of 16 residues. Per the germline V gene, CDR1 is SGHDT and CDR2 is YYEEEE. CDR3 sequence reads: CASSLDDPEFSYEQYF. CDR3 sequence (DNA): TGTGCCAGCAGCTTGGACGACCCCGAGTTCTCCTACGAGCAGTACTTC.

The chain links TRBV5-1 to TRBJ2-3, with D perhaps TRBD2 (5 bases). Germline assignment: CDR1 SGHRS and CDR2 YFSETQ. This CDR3 has 16 residues. V lost 2 bases and J 4 bases, leaving 17 bases between the germline ends. CDR3 loop: CASSLYLSAGPDTQYF. For the CDR3, the DNA is TGCGCCAGCAGCTTATATCTTAGCGCCGGGCCAGATACGCAGTATTTT.

V and J are TRBV27 and TRBJ2-7; D perhaps matches TRBD1 (6 bases). CDR1 and CDR2 from the germline V gene are MNHEY and SMNVEV (reference sequence). V lost 5 bases, J lost 5 bases, and 16 bases lay in between. The CDR3 spans 14 residues. CDR3 nucleotide sequence: TGTGCCAGCAGTCTCAGGGGCGCAGCCCACGAGCAGTACTTC. Translated: CASSLRGAAHEQYF.

This clone was detected only once. The rearrangement uses TRBV6-1 and TRBJ2-7; the D is unclear. Deletions cut 2 bases from V and 3 bases from J, with 11 bases between. CDR1 is MNHNS, CDR2 SASEGT, per germline. The CDR3 sequence is 14 residues long. The CDR3 loop reads CASSELPIIYEQYF. CDR3 DNA sequence: TGTGCCAGCAGTGAACTCCCAATAATCTACGAGCAGTACTTC.

CDR3 sequence reads: CASSPTGARYGYTF. In DNA, the CDR3 is TGTGCCAGCTCACCCACAGGGGCCCGATATGGCTACACCTTC. V gene TRBV18 combines with J gene TRBJ1-2; 7 bases are a match to TRBD1. The CDR3 runs 14 residues. The germline CDR1 and CDR2 sequences are KGHSH and LQKENI. V shed 3 bases and J 5 bases; nucleotides not matched to a gene: 6.

The chain is built from TRBV5-6 and TRBJ2-1; TRBD2 might be the D (6 bases). The germline V and J ends were trimmed by 4 bases and 10 bases, with 15 bases remaining between them. Germline V lookup: CDR1 SGHDT, CDR2 YYEEEE. The CDR3 runs 13 residues. The CDR3 sequence: CASSRWGVREQFF. In DNA form, the CDR3 reads TGTGCCAGCAGCCGCTGGGGGGTCCGGGAGCAGTTCTTC. Combining the CDR3 with reference TRBV5-6 and TRBJ2-1 gives the whole variable domain DAGVTQSPTHLIKTRGQQVTLRCSPKSGHDTVSWYQQALGQGPQFIFQYYEEEERQRGNFPDRFSGHQFPNYSSELNVNALLLGDSALYLCASSRWGVREQFFGPGTRLTVL.

V is TRBV30 and J is TRBJ1-2; 9 nucleotides agree with TRBD1. V was pared by 3 bases and J by 0 bases, with 5 bases of the junction left unmatched. Germline CDR1 reads GTSNPN; CDR2 reads SVGIG (reference sequence). This CDR3 has 15 residues. This CDR3 is CAWSGGQGANYGYTF. The CDR3 nucleotides are TGTGCCTGGAGCGGGGGACAGGGAGCTAACTATGGCTACACCTTC.

V usage is TRBV7-9 and J usage is TRBJ2-1; D may be TRBD2 (5 bases). CDR1 is SEHNR, CDR2 FQNEAQ, per germline (reference sequence). The CDR3 has 15 residues. V shed 5 bases and J shed 4 bases, with 15 bases lying between them. CDR3 residues: CASSLGLGEYNEQFF. CDR3 DNA sequence: TGTGCCAGCAGCCTAGGACTCGGGGAATACAATGAGCAGTTCTTC.

This chain joins TRBV10-3 and TRBJ2-7, with D perhaps assigned TRBD1 or TRBD2 (6 bases each). The germline CDR1 and CDR2 sequences are ENHRY and SYGVKD. V gave up 4 bases and J gave up 7 bases, with 20 bases separating them. There are 15 residues in the CDR3. The CDR3: CAISAQGRPGGEQYF. CDR3 coding DNA: TGTGCCATCAGTGCGCAGGGGAGGCCCGGAGGAGAGCAGTACTTC.